This TCR beta chain stems from a study of neurological immune-mediated disorders. Via MiXCR, TCRdb re-called the 5' RACE reads, giving one row per CDR3 protein. The profile shows tens of thousands of distinct CDR3 sequences, 10% of them singletons. In its sample, this clonotype is large (0.1 to 1%). Sequenced: PBMCs. This TCR was recovered from a woman in her 40s with HTLV-1-associated myelopathy (HAM/TSP).

The CDR3 loop is CASSVLVAGAVADTQYF. For the CDR3, the DNA is TGTGCCAGCAGTGTTCTGGTAGCGGGGGCCGTGGCAGATACGCAGTATTTT. The chain links TRBV2 to TRBJ2-3, with 9 bases lining up with TRBD2. Germline V lookup: CDR1 SNHLY, CDR2 FYNNEI. V was pared by 4 bases and J by 4 bases, with 12 bases of the junction left unmatched. The CDR3 has 17 residues. Complete variable domain (other parts from reference TRBV2 and TRBJ2-3): EPEVTQTPSHQVTQMGQEVILRCVPISNHLYFYWYRQILGQKVEFLVSFYNNEISEKSEIFDDQFSVERPDGSNFTLKIRSTKLEDSAMYFCASSVLVAGAVADTQYFGPGTRLTVL.